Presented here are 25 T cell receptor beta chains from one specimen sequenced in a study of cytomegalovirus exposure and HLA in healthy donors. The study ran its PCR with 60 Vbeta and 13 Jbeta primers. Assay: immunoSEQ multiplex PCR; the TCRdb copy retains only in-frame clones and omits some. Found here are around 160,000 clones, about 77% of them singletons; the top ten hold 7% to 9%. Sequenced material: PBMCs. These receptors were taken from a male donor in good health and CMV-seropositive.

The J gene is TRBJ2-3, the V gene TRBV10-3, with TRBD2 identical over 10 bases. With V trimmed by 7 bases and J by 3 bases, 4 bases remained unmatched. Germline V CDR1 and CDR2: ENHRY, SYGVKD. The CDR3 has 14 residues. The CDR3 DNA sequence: TGTGCCATCACAACTAGCGGGGATACAGATACGCAGTATTTT. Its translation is CAITTSGDTDTQYF.

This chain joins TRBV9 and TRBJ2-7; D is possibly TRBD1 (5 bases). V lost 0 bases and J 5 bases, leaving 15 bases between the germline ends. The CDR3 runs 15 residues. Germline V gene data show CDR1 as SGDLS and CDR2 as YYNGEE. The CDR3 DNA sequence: TGTGCCAGCAGCGTAGAGTCAGGCAGGGCCCACGAGCAGTACTTC. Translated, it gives CASSVESGRAHEQYF.

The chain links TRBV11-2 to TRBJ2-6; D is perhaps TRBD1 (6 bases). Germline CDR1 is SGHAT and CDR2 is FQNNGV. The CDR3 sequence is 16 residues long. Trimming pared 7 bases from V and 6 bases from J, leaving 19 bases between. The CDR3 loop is CASNPDSRAEANVLTF. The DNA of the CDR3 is TGTGCCAGCAACCCGGACAGCCGAGCCGAGGCCAACGTCCTGACTTTC. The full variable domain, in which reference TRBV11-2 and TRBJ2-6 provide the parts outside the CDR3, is EAGVAQSPRYKIIEKRQSVAFWCNPISGHATLYWYQQILGQGPKLLIQFQNNGVVDDSQLPKDRFSAERLKGVDSTLKIQPAKLEDSAVYLCASNPDSRAEANVLTFGAGSRLTVL.

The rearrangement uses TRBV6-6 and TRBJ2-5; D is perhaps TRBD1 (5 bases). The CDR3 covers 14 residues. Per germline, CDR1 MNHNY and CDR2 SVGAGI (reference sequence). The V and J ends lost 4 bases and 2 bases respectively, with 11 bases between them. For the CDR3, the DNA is TGTGCCAGCAGTTCCTGGACACCTCAAGAGACCCAGTACTTC. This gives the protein CASSSWTPQETQYF.

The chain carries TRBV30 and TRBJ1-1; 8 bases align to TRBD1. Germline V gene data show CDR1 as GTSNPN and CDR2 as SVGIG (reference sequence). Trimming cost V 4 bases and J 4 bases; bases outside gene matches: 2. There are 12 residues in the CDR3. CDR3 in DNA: TGTGCCTGGACACAGGGGGGCACTGAAGCTTTCTTT. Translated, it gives CAWTQGGTEAFF.

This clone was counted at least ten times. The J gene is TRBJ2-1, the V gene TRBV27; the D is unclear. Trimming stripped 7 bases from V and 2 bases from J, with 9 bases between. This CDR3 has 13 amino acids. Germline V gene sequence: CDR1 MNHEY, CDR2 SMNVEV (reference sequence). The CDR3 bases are TGTGCCAGCAAGCCCAATCCCTACAATGAGCAGTTCTTC. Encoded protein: CASKPNPYNEQFF.

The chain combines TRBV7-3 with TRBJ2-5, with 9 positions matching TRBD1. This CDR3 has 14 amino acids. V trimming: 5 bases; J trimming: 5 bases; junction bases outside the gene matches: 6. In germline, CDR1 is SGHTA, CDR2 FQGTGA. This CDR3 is CASSPDRGGETQYF. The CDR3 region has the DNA TGTGCCAGCAGCCCCGACAGGGGGGGGGAGACCCAGTACTTC.

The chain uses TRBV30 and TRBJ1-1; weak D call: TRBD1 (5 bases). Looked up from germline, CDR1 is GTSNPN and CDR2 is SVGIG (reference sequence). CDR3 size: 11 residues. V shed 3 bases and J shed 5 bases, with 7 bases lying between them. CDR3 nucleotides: TGTGCCTGGAGAAGGGGTACTGAAGCTTTCTTT. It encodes CAWRRGTEAFF.

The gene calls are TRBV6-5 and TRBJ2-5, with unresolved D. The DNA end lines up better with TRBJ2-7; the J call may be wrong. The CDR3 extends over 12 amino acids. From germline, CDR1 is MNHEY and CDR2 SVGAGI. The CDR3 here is CASSYSSYEQYF. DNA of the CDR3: TGTGCCAGCAGTTACTCTTCCTACGAGCAGTACTTC.

CDR3 sequence: CASRGDPSDGYTF. The CDR3 nucleotides are TGTGCCAGCAGGGGAGACCCGAGCGACGGCTACACCTTC. This chain connects TRBV2 to TRBJ1-2; no definite D call. This CDR3 contains 13 residues. Germline CDR1 reads SNHLY; CDR2 reads FYNNEI. Trimming cost V 6 bases and J 8 bases, with 16 bases left between them.

CDR3 DNA sequence: TGTGCCAGCAGTGACAGGGCTAGCGGGGGGAATGAGCAGTTCTTC. Its protein is CASSDRASGGNEQFF. The chain employs TRBV6-4 and TRBJ2-1; the match to TRBD2 covers 11 bases. CDR1 and CDR2 (germline): MRHNA, SNTAGT. The V and J ends lost 2 bases and 7 bases, in that order; junction bases with no gene match: 4. This CDR3 spans 15 amino acids.

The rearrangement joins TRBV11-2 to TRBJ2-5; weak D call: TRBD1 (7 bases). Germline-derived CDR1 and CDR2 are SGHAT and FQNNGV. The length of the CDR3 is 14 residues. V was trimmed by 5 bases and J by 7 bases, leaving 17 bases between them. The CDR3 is CASSLGAQGGTQYF. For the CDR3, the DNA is TGTGCCAGCAGCCTTGGGGCCCAGGGGGGGACCCAGTACTTC.

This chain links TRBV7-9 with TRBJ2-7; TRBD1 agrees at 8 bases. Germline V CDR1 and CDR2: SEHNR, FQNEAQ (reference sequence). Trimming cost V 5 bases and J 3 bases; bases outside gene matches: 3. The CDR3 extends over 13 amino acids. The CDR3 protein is CASSTGTGYEQYF. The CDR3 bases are TGTGCCAGCAGCACCGGGACAGGCTACGAGCAGTACTTC. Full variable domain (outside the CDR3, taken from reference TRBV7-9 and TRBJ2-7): DTGVSQNPRHKITKRGQNVTFRCDPISEHNRLYWYRQTLGQGPEFLTYFQNEAQLEKSRLLSDRFSAERPKGSFSTLEIQRTEQGDSAMYLCASSTGTGYEQYFGPGTRLTVT.

CDR3 protein: CASTEPLAGGYNEQFF. CDR3 DNA sequence: TGCGCCAGCACCGAACCCTTAGCGGGGGGGTACAATGAGCAGTTCTTC. The V and J genes are TRBV10-2 and TRBJ2-1, with 11 bases fitting TRBD2. Germline V gene data show CDR1 as WSHSY and CDR2 as SAAADI. The CDR3 extends over 16 amino acids. V shed 7 bases and J 4 bases; nucleotides not matched to a gene: 9.

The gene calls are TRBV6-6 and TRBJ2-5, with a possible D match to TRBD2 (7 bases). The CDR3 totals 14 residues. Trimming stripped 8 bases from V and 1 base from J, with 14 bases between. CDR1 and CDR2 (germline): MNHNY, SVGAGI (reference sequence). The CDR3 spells CASGGGPPQETQYF. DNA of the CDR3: TGTGCCAGCGGGGGGGGGCCCCCCCAAGAGACCCAGTACTTC.

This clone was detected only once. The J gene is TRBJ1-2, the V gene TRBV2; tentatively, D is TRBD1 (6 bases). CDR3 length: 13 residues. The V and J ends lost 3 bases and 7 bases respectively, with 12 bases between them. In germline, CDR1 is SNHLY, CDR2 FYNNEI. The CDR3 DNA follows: TGTGCCAGCAGTGACCGGACAGTTGCTGGCTACACCTTC. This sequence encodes CASSDRTVAGYTF.

For the CDR3, the DNA is TGTGCCAGCTCAGCAACTTCGAAAAGCTCCTATAATTCACCCCTCCACTTT. Its translation: CASSATSKSSYNSPLHF. The chain is built from TRBV18 and TRBJ1-6; D call uncertain. The CDR3 consists of 17 residues. Germline V lookup: CDR1 KGHSH, CDR2 LQKENI. Trimming removed 5 bases at V and 0 bases at J, with 14 bases between.

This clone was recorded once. Here the CDR3 DNA reads TGTGCCAGCATCCTAGACTCTGGGGCCAACGTCCTGACTTTC. This translates into CASILDSGANVLTF. J is TRBJ2-6 and V is TRBV6-6; D is undetermined. Deletions cut 7 bases from V and 0 bases from J, with 7 bases between. This CDR3 is built from 14 residues. Germline CDR1 MNHNY, CDR2 SVGAGI (reference sequence).

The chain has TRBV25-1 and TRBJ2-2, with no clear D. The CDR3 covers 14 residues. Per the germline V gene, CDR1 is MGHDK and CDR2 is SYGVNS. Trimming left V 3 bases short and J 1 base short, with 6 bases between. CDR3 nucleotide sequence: TGTGCCAGCAGTGAGGTACTGAACACCGGGGAGCTGTTTTTT. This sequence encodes CASSEVLNTGELFF.

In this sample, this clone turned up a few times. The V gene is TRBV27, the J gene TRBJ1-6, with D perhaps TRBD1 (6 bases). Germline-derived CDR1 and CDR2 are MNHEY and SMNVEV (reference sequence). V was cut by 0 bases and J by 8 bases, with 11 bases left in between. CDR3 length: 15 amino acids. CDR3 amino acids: CASSLSWDTYSPLHF. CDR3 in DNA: TGTGCCAGCAGTTTATCTTGGGACACCTATTCACCCCTCCACTTT.

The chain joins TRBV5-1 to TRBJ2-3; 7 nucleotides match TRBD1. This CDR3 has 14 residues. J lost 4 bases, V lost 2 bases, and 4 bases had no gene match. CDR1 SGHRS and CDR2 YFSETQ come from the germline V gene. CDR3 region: CASSLQGTADTQYF. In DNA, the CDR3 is TGCGCCAGCAGCTTACAGGGGACGGCAGATACGCAGTATTTT.

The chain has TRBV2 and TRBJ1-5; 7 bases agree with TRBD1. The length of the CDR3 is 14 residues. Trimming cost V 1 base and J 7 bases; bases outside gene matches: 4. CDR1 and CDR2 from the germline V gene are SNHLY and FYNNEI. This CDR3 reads CASSEGGGGQPQHF. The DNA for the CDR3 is TGTGCCAGCAGTGAAGGAGGGGGCGGCCAGCCCCAGCATTTT.

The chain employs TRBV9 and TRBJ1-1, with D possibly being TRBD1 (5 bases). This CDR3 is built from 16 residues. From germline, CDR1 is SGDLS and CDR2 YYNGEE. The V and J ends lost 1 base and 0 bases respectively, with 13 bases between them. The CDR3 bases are TGTGCCAGCAGCGTATATACGGGGGGGATGAACACTGAAGCTTTCTTT. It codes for CASSVYTGGMNTEAFF.

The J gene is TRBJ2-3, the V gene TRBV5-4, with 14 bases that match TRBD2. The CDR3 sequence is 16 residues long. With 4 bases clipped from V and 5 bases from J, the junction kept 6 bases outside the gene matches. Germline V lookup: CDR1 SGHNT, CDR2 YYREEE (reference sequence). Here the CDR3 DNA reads TGTGCCAGCAGCGGGGAAGGACTAGCGGGGGGAGATACGCAGTATTTT. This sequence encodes CASSGEGLAGGDTQYF.

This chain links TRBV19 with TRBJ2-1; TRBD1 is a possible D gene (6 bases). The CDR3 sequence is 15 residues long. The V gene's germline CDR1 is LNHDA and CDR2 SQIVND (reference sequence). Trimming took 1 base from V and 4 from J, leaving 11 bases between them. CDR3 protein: CASSIGGGTYNEQFF. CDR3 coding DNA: TGTGCCAGTAGTATAGGAGGGGGAACTTACAATGAGCAGTTCTTC.